This T cell receptor beta chain was captured in a study of T cell responses to AZD1222 COVID-19 vaccine. As to this clone: The antigen is not known.

Findings and caveats of the study: Sampled repertoires all dated from after the peak T cell response. A rise in Spike-specific TCR breadth and depth followed two AZD1222 doses. Unmutated regions of variants are reportedly targeted by nearly half of spike-specific TCRs. Donors in the cohort were predominantly white British and more often female, and clonal diversity was possibly underestimated.

Germline V lookup: CDR1 SGHRS, CDR2 YFSETQ. The CDR3 is 16 amino acids. The ends lost 2 bases at V and 0 bases at J; junction bases unmatched: 1. Assay used: immunoSEQ multiplex PCR; TCRdb lists only in-frame clones, some missing. The table lists approximately 77,000 clones, about 90% of them singletons, with roughly 7% in the top ten. This sequence was found in an adult in good health. The V call is TRBV5-1, the J call TRBJ2-2; 10 positions match TRBD2. This specimen consisted of peripheral blood, obtained on day 0 of MenACWY control vaccination. The CDR3 DNA sequence: TGCGCCAGCAGCTTAACTAGCGGGGCGAACACCGGGGAGCTGTTTTTT. Protein: CASSLTSGANTGELFF.